The 15 T cell receptor beta chains listed next were all sequenced from one sample in a study of T cells after yellow fever vaccination. Each CDR3 protein gets one entry after TCRdb re-called the 5' RACE reads with MiXCR. The sample holds 200,000 to 250,000 distinct CDR3 sequences, 2.5% to 3.5% seen once. The sample here was CD4+ T cells sorted from PBMCs, taken 10 days after the yellow fever booster vaccination. The receptor source for this set is a man aged 18 to 29 who received the YFV17D yellow fever vaccine.

This clonotype was counted many times. The V call is TRBV5-5, the J call TRBJ1-6; TRBD1 matches at 10 bases. Losses at the gene ends were 0 bases for V and 9 bases for J; bases not matched to a gene: 6. The CDR3 has 16 amino acids. CDR1 is SGHKS, CDR2 YYEKEE, per germline (reference sequence). The CDR3 region is CASSLAFWDRGSPLHF. The CDR3 DNA reads TGTGCCAGCAGCTTGGCATTTTGGGACAGGGGTTCACCCCTCCACTTT.

This clonotype showed up just a few times. The J gene is TRBJ1-3, the V gene TRBV27; TRBD1 matches 10 bases. CDR1 is MNHEY, CDR2 SMNVEV, per germline (reference sequence). The CDR3 has 16 amino acids. The V gene end was trimmed by 6 bases and the J gene end by 4 bases; junction bases not matched to a gene: 9. CDR3 nucleotide sequence: TGTGCCAGCAGCCGAGCCGGGACAGGGGCAGGAAACACCATATATTTT. Its translation: CASSRAGTGAGNTIYF.

This clonotype was observed a handful of times. The rearrangement joins TRBV7-2 to TRBJ2-5, with 7 bases identical to TRBD2. The V segment lost 3 bases and the J segment 4 bases; nucleotides outside the gene matches: 11. Germline V gives CDR1 SGHTA, CDR2 FQGNSA. The CDR3 contains 16 residues. CDR3 nucleotide sequence: TGTGCCAGCAGCTTTATTAGCGGGCCCTCCGGAGAGACCCAGTACTTC. This translates into CASSFISGPSGETQYF.

This clonotype was detected many times. The chain employs TRBV18 and TRBJ2-5; D call uncertain. The V end lost 2 bases, the J end lost 5 bases, and 9 bases lay between the germline ends. This CDR3 contains 13 residues. Germline CDR1 KGHSH, CDR2 LQKENI. The CDR3 coding sequence is TGTGCCAGCTCACCAAGACAAGACGAGACCCAGTACTTC. This translates into CASSPRQDETQYF.

This clonotype was observed at least ten times. J is TRBJ1-1 and V is TRBV25-1; 9 bases fit TRBD1. There are 15 residues in the CDR3. J lost 4 bases, V lost 5 bases, and 8 bases had no gene match. The germline gives CDR1 MGHDK, CDR2 SYGVNS. The CDR3 coding sequence is TGTGCCAGCAGTAATCCCGGGACAGGGTTCACTGAAGCTTTCTTT. Amino acids: CASSNPGTGFTEAFF.

At least ten counts were recorded for this clonotype. The V and J genes are TRBV12-3 or TRBV12-4 and TRBJ1-1; tentative D call: TRBD1 (5 bases). There are 12 residues in the CDR3. Trimming stripped 6 bases from V and 4 bases from J, with 9 bases between. The CDR3 region is CASRWDPTEAFF. The CDR3 region has the DNA TGTGCCAGCAGGTGGGACCCCACTGAAGCTTTCTTT.

This clonotype came up many times. The CDR3: CASSLYRDSFLSSYNEQFF. In nucleotides, the CDR3 is TGTGCCAGCAGCCTATACCGGGACAGTTTCCTCAGCTCCTACAATGAGCAGTTCTTC. The rearrangement uses TRBV11-2 and TRBJ2-1; TRBD1 aligns across 7 bases. Germline CDR1 and CDR2: SGHAT and FQNNGV. The CDR3 is 19 amino acids. The junction had 16 bases not matched to a gene; V was cut back by 5 bases and J by 0 bases.

V and J are TRBV4-1 and TRBJ2-5; D gene uncertain. The germline V gene has CDR1 MGHRA and CDR2 YSYEKL. Trimming stripped 0 bases from V and 2 bases from J, with 10 bases between. This CDR3 comprises 15 residues. CDR3 DNA sequence: TGCGCCAGCAGCCAAGAGGGATGGGGTCAAGAGACCCAGTACTTC. Translating it yields CASSQEGWGQETQYF.

This chain uses TRBV7-3 with TRBJ1-4; 9 nucleotides align to TRBD1. There are 14 residues in the CDR3. J was trimmed by 8 bases and V by 6 bases; bases with no gene match: 7. CDR1 is SGHTA and CDR2 is FQGTGA in the germline V gene. The CDR3 nucleotides read TGTGCCAGCAGTCCTACAGGGGGCGAAGAAAAACTGTTTTTT. Protein sequence: CASSPTGGEEKLFF.

At least ten counts were recorded for this clonotype. The rearrangement joins TRBV6-5 to TRBJ2-5; tentatively, D is TRBD1 or TRBD2 (5 bases each). CDR1 and CDR2 (germline): MNHEY, SVGAGI. The CDR3 length is 16 residues. V lost 5 bases and J 7 bases, leaving 23 bases between the germline ends. CDR3 sequence (DNA): TGTGCCAGCAGTAACCTGCCGGGGAACGGGGCACCGACCCAGTACTTC. Translated, it gives CASSNLPGNGAPTQYF.

The table lists this clonotype with many counts. The rearrangement links TRBV9 to TRBJ2-1; the D gene is possibly TRBD1 (5 bases). Germline CDR1 and CDR2: SGDLS and YYNGEE. CDR3 length: 16 residues. V dropped 0 bases and J dropped 0 bases, with 10 bases sitting between them. In nucleotides, the CDR3 is TGTGCCAGCAGCGTAGAAGTGGGGCGCTCCTACAATGAGCAGTTCTTC. Protein sequence: CASSVEVGRSYNEQFF.

This clonotype occurred a few times. The chain couples TRBV11-2 to TRBJ2-1, with 10 bases fitting TRBD2. J was trimmed by 6 bases and V by 7 bases; bases with no gene match: 6. This CDR3 spans 14 amino acids. Germline V gene sequence: CDR1 SGHAT, CDR2 FQNNGV. CDR3 residues: CASNAGLAANEQFF. CDR3 DNA: TGTGCCAGCAACGCCGGACTAGCGGCCAATGAGCAGTTCTTC.

The sample holds a few counts of this clonotype. V gene TRBV6-6 combines with J gene TRBJ2-7; 9 nucleotides line up with TRBD1. Trimming at V came to 8 bases and at J to 2 bases, leaving 7 bases not matched to a gene. The CDR3 has 14 residues. The V gene's germline CDR1 is MNHNY and CDR2 SVGAGI (reference sequence). Here the CDR3 DNA reads TGTGCCAGCCTCCTGGGACAGGGTACCTACGAGCAGTACTTC. This codes for CASLLGQGTYEQYF.

The genes are TRBV28 and TRBJ2-3; the match to TRBD2 covers 15 bases. The CDR3 spans 17 residues. The V and J ends lost 6 bases and 4 bases, in that order; junction bases with no gene match: 8. Germline values: CDR1 MDHEN, CDR2 SYDVKM. The CDR3 is CASREPGLAGGADTQYF. The CDR3 DNA is TGTGCCAGCAGGGAACCGGGACTAGCGGGGGGCGCAGATACGCAGTATTTT.

This clonotype has at least ten counts. This chain uses TRBV12-3 or TRBV12-4 with TRBJ2-7, with TRBD1 identical over 8 bases. V gave up 5 bases and J gave up 3 bases; unmatched junction bases: 9. The CDR3 covers 15 residues. The DNA of the CDR3 is TGTGCCAGCAGTCCTGGACAGGGTGCTCTCTACGAGCAGTACTTC. Residues: CASSPGQGALYEQYF.